These 29 T cell receptor beta chains came from one sample sequenced in a study of cytomegalovirus exposure and HLA in healthy donors. Researchers ran the PCR with 60 Vbeta and 13 Jbeta primers. The method was immunoSEQ multiplex PCR; TCRdb's version includes in-frame clones alone and lacks a portion of them. The repertoire holds about 300,000 clones, with 70% to 90% as singletons. Sequencing input: PBMCs. The receptors shown here come from a middle-aged man in good health and CMV-seropositive.

This clone was seen only once. The V gene is TRBV5-8, the J gene TRBJ2-7, with 13 bases fitting TRBD2. Germline lookup yields CDR1 SGHTS and CDR2 YDEGEE. V was clipped by 6 bases and J by 5 bases; unmatched bases: 11. The CDR3 length is 16 residues. CDR3 residues: CASTAAFGLAGDEQYF. The CDR3 region has the DNA TGTGCCAGCACCGCAGCGTTCGGACTAGCGGGAGACGAGCAGTACTTC.

This sequence joins TRBV2 and TRBJ2-1, with D maybe TRBD2 (5 bases). The V gene's germline CDR1 is SNHLY and CDR2 FYNNEI. The V gene lost 11 bases and the J gene lost 6 bases, with 17 bases spanning the gap. CDR3 size: 13 residues. In nucleotides, the CDR3 is TGTGCCTCCCGACTATTATTCCCCAATGAGCAGTTCTTC. Translation: CASRLLFPNEQFF.

The chain links TRBV2 to TRBJ1-3; 9 nucleotides line up with TRBD1. The CDR3 spans 15 residues. V was clipped by 6 bases and J by 3 bases; unmatched bases: 6. CDR1 is SNHLY, CDR2 FYNNEI, per germline. The CDR3 region is CASSLQGAVGNTIYF. CDR3 DNA sequence: TGTGCCAGCAGCCTACAGGGGGCGGTTGGAAACACCATATATTTT.

CDR3 bases: TGCGCCAGCAGCTTCCGGGACAGGGCTTACGAGCAGTACTTC. It encodes CASSFRDRAYEQYF. The genes are TRBV5-1 and TRBJ2-7, with 9 bases lining up with TRBD1. The CDR3 length is 14 residues. The germline V gene has CDR1 SGHRS and CDR2 YFSETQ. With 2 bases clipped from V and 4 bases from J, the junction kept 4 bases outside the gene matches.

V is TRBV5-1 and J is TRBJ1-1; no clear D gene. Trimming cost V 5 bases and J 4 bases, with 12 bases left between them. CDR3 length: 13 amino acids. Germline V gene sequence: CDR1 SGHRS, CDR2 YFSETQ. CDR3 DNA sequence: TGCGCCAGCAGTTTGCGGGCGGGCACTGAAGCTTTCTTT. It yields the protein CASSLRAGTEAFF.

The chain uses TRBV5-4 and TRBJ2-7; D may be TRBD2 (6 bases). CDR1 and CDR2 from the germline V gene are SGHNT and YYREEE (reference sequence). This CDR3 comprises 11 residues. Trimming took 6 bases from V and 4 from J, leaving 8 bases between them. CDR3 region: CASTEGYEQYF. The CDR3 DNA reads TGTGCCAGCACGGAGGGGTACGAGCAGTACTTC.

The chain uses TRBV4-1 and TRBJ2-7; no definite D call. CDR1 is MGHRA and CDR2 is YSYEKL in the germline V gene. V dropped 4 bases and J dropped 0 bases, with 13 bases sitting between them. This CDR3 spans 15 amino acids. CDR3 amino acids: CASSPGLPSSYEQYF. In DNA, the CDR3 is TGCGCCAGCAGCCCAGGTCTCCCGAGCTCCTACGAGCAGTACTTC.

This chain uses TRBV12-5 with TRBJ2-2, with D tentatively TRBD1 (6 bases). Germline CDR1 LGHNT, CDR2 FRNRAP. This CDR3 is built from 20 residues. With 0 bases removed from V and 0 bases from J, the gap between germline ends came to 20 bases. For the CDR3, the DNA is TGTGCTAGTGGTTTGGTATTGGTCAGGGACACCGGAGCGAACACCGGGGAGCTGTTTTTT. Protein product: CASGLVLVRDTGANTGELFF. The full variable domain, its missing parts supplied by reference TRBV12-5 and TRBJ2-2, is DARVTQTPRHKVTEMGQEVTMRCQPILGHNTVFWYRQTMMQGLELLAYFRNRAPLDDSGMPKDRFSAEMPDATLATLKIQPSEPRDSAVYFCASGLVLVRDTGANTGELFFGEGSRLTVL.

The chain combines TRBV19 with TRBJ2-7; D ambiguous. The germline gives CDR1 LNHDA, CDR2 SQIVND (reference sequence). CDR3 length: 15 residues. V was trimmed by 1 base and J by 6 bases, leaving 16 bases between them. The CDR3 is CASSIAGALGSEQYF. CDR3 in DNA: TGTGCCAGTAGTATAGCAGGTGCCTTGGGCTCCGAGCAGTACTTC.

Here the CDR3 reads CASSLPGLAGVGNEQFF. For the CDR3, the DNA is TGTGCCAGCAGCTTGCCTGGACTAGCGGGAGTGGGTAATGAGCAGTTCTTC. This chain connects TRBV5-6 to TRBJ2-1; 13 nucleotides agree with TRBD2. Unmatched junction bases numbered 8, after V lost 1 base and J lost 7 bases. This CDR3 has 17 amino acids. CDR1 is SGHDT, CDR2 YYEEEE, per germline.

This clone was observed a single time. The V call is TRBV11-2, the J call TRBJ2-7; D is undetermined. Germline CDR1 SGHAT, CDR2 FQNNGV. V lost 1 base, J lost 13 bases, and 14 bases lay in between. This CDR3 comprises 12 residues. CDR3 nucleotides: TGTGCCAGCAGCTTAGGTGGTGCGGCCGGCTACTTC. Protein product: CASSLGGAAGYF.

This chain connects TRBV5-1 to TRBJ1-4; the D is unclear. Trimming removed 1 base from V and 7 bases from J, with 5 bases in between. This CDR3 contains 12 residues. The germline gives CDR1 SGHRS, CDR2 YFSETQ. The CDR3 sequence: CASSLSGEKLFF. The CDR3 DNA follows: TGCGCCAGCAGCTTGTCGGGTGAAAAACTGTTTTTT.

The V gene is TRBV9, the J gene TRBJ2-7, with 7 bases matching TRBD2. CDR1 is SGDLS and CDR2 is YYNGEE in the germline V gene. This CDR3 has 14 residues. The V gene end was trimmed by 4 bases and the J gene end by 6 bases; junction bases not matched to a gene: 10. Written as DNA, the CDR3 is TGTGCCAGCAGCCCAGAGAGGACTAGTATCGAGCAGTACTTC. Its translation: CASSPERTSIEQYF.

Comment on this clone: A read error may account for a junction end that differs from germline. This chain uses TRBV7-9 with TRBJ2-7, with D possibly TRBD2 on 5 matching bases. The CDR3 extends over 12 amino acids. Germline V gene sequence: CDR1 SEHNR, CDR2 FQNEAQ (reference sequence). CDR3 sequence (DNA): TGTTCCAGCAGCCCGCTAAGCGGCCGAGGGTACTTC. Translated: CSSSPLSGRGYF.

This clone was seen a single time. An end of the junction does not agree with germline; a read error may underlie this. The chain is built from TRBV7-7 and TRBJ2-2; D is ambiguous. This CDR3 region has 14 residues. Germline CDR1 is SSHAT and CDR2 is FNYEAQ (reference sequence). The CDR3 nucleotides are TGTGCTAGCAGCTTAAACACCCACACCGGGGAGCTGTTTTTT. It yields the protein CASSLNTHTGELFF.

In this sample, this clone turned up once. J is TRBJ1-4 and V is TRBV29-1; 10 bases are a match to TRBD1. Germline CDR1 reads SQVTM; CDR2 reads ANQGSEA. CDR3 length: 13 amino acids. Losses at the gene ends were 7 bases for V and 7 bases for J; bases not matched to a gene: 6. CDR3 residues: CSARQGAVEKLFF. CDR3 nucleotide sequence: TGCAGCGCCAGACAGGGGGCGGTTGAAAAACTGTTTTTT.

The chain uses TRBV4-3 and TRBJ2-2; 9 nucleotides line up with TRBD1. Trimming cost V 2 bases and J 4 bases; bases outside gene matches: 5. This CDR3 is built from 16 residues. Germline lookup yields CDR1 LGHNA and CDR2 YSLEER. CDR3 coding DNA: TGCGCCAGCAGCCAACGTGGGGACAGGGCCACCGGGGAGCTGTTTTTT. It is translated as CASSQRGDRATGELFF.

This clone was found a few times. The chain joins TRBV13 to TRBJ1-1, with D perhaps matching TRBD1 (6 bases). CDR1 and CDR2 from the germline V gene are PRHDT and FYEKMQ (reference sequence). With 1 base removed from V and 1 base from J, the gap between germline ends came to 7 bases. The CDR3 contains 14 residues. Here the CDR3 DNA reads TGTGCCAGCAGCTTAGACAGGGAGAACACTGAAGCTTTCTTT. It encodes CASSLDRENTEAFF.

The chain uses TRBV13 and TRBJ2-1, with 14 nucleotides matching TRBD2. The germline gives CDR1 PRHDT, CDR2 FYEKMQ (reference sequence). V shed 8 bases, J shed 9 bases, and the junction held 12 bases outside the gene matches. The CDR3 is 16 residues long. The CDR3 region has the DNA TGTGCCAGCGGACTAGCGGGAGGTACGGGTAGACTTGAGCAGTTCTTC. Protein product: CASGLAGGTGRLEQFF.

The rearrangement joins TRBV6-1 to TRBJ2-7, with 13 nucleotides matching TRBD2. J was trimmed by 1 base and V by 4 bases; bases with no gene match: 7. Germline assignment: CDR1 MNHNS and CDR2 SASEGT. This CDR3 region has 17 residues. The CDR3 bases are TGTGCCAGCAGTGCCCGGACTAGCGGGAGTAGTTCCTACGAGCAGTACTTC. As protein: CASSARTSGSSSYEQYF.

About this clone: This sample also contains other DNA sequences that code for the same CDR3. The CDR3 reads CASSLRAGGPYEQYF. The CDR3 coding sequence is TGTGCCAGCAGTTTAAGGGCAGGGGGCCCATACGAGCAGTACTTC. This chain joins TRBV27 and TRBJ2-7; 8 positions agree with TRBD1. This CDR3 has 15 residues. The germline CDR1 and CDR2 sequences are MNHEY and SMNVEV (reference sequence). Trimming took 2 bases from V and 4 from J; bases not matched to a gene: 7.

Of note for this clone: Germline is not matched at one junction end, which may reflect a read error. V usage is TRBV11-3 and J usage is TRBJ2-2; TRBD1 aligns across 7 bases. Per germline, CDR1 SGHNT and CDR2 YENEEA. The CDR3 runs to 15 residues. CDR3 protein: CVSSDGTANTGELFF. The DNA for the CDR3 is TGTGTCAGCAGCGATGGGACAGCGAACACCGGGGAGCTGTTTTTT.

With respect to this clone: One junction end disagrees with the germline gene, perhaps due to a read error. The genes are TRBV7-9 and TRBJ2-5, with D uncertain. The CDR3 length is 12 residues. Looked up from germline, CDR1 is SEHNR and CDR2 is FQNEAQ (reference sequence). Here the CDR3 reads CSSSLSFETQYF. Written as DNA, the CDR3 is TGTTCCAGCAGCTTAAGCTTCGAGACCCAGTACTTC.

The J gene is TRBJ1-5, the V gene TRBV2; tentatively, D is TRBD1 (5 bases). This CDR3 has 16 residues. Deletions cut 5 bases from V and 3 bases from J, with 17 bases between. Germline V lookup: CDR1 SNHLY, CDR2 FYNNEI. The CDR3 DNA follows: TGTGCCAGCAGTCCAAGATTAAGACAGAACAATCAGCCCCAGCATTTT. Protein: CASSPRLRQNNQPQHF.

The chain employs TRBV4-1 and TRBJ1-3; D is ambiguous. The germline V gene encodes CDR1 MGHRA and CDR2 YSYEKL. V lost 1 base and J 1 base, leaving 5 bases between the germline ends. CDR3 length: 14 amino acids. The CDR3 sequence is CASSQVSSGNTIYF. DNA for the CDR3: TGCGCCAGCAGCCAAGTTAGTTCTGGAAACACCATATATTTT.

The CDR3 sequence: CASSLAAGGFQGGEAFF. CDR3 DNA sequence: TGTGCCAGCAGCTTAGCAGCAGGGGGCTTTCAAGGCGGTGAAGCTTTCTTT. The chain is built from TRBV7-6 and TRBJ1-1; 8 nucleotides match TRBD1. Trimming at V came to 0 bases and at J to 7 bases, leaving 13 bases not matched to a gene. This CDR3 comprises 17 residues. In germline, CDR1 is SGHVS, CDR2 FNYEAQ.

The chain combines TRBV14 with TRBJ1-2; D ambiguous. Germline lookup yields CDR1 SGHDN and CDR2 FVKESK. V lost 0 bases to trimming and J lost 10 bases, with 21 bases between them. The CDR3 is 16 amino acids. The CDR3 is CASSQDGGPYARDYTF. In DNA, the CDR3 is TGTGCCAGCAGCCAAGATGGAGGGCCCTATGCCAGAGACTACACCTTC.

Comment on this clone: In the same sample, other DNA sequences code for this CDR3. The chain is built from TRBV29-1 and TRBJ1-1; the match to TRBD1 covers 7 bases. V lost 6 bases to trimming and J lost 4 bases; unmatched junction nucleotides: 5. This CDR3 is built from 12 residues. Germline CDR1 SQVTM, CDR2 ANQGSEA. Written as DNA, the CDR3 is TGCAGCGTGGGCCAGGGGGGCACTGAAGCTTTCTTT. It yields the protein CSVGQGGTEAFF.

This chain connects TRBV27 to TRBJ2-7; perhaps TRBD1 as D (6 bases). The CDR3 spans 12 residues. The V and J ends lost 11 bases and 3 bases respectively, with 14 bases between them. Looked up from germline, CDR1 is MNHEY and CDR2 is SMNVEV (reference sequence). CDR3 nucleotides: TGTGCCGCCGGGGCGACAGGCTACGAGCAGTACTTC. Translated: CAAGATGYEQYF.